A few counts support the clone carrying this TCR beta chain. This sample was included in a study of PD-L1 blockade in urothelial cancer. On the study more broadly: Patients' atezolizumab regimen, 1,200 mg intravenously every 3 weeks, began around 2014. A median blood sample held about 140,000 T cells and tens of thousands of unique TCRs.

Time point described: peripheral blood 6 weeks after treatment start. TCRdb's copy holds only in-frame clones and misses some; the assay was immunoSEQ multiplex PCR. Here the sample spans 45,000 to 55,000 clones, approximately 86% being singletons. Germline V CDR1 and CDR2: MNHNY, SVGAGI (reference sequence). This CDR3 spans 14 amino acids. Trimming stripped 5 bases from V and 4 bases from J, with 11 bases between. The specimen comprised PBMCs, sampled around atezolizumab (anti-PD-L1) treatment. The sequence came from a man in his fifties or sixties with urothelial cancer. This rearrangement joins TRBV6-6 to TRBJ2-2, with a possible D match to TRBD1 (6 bases). CDR3 residues: CASSPTGSTGELFF. CDR3 bases: TGTGCCAGCAGTCCTACAGGGAGCACCGGGGAGCTGTTTTTT.